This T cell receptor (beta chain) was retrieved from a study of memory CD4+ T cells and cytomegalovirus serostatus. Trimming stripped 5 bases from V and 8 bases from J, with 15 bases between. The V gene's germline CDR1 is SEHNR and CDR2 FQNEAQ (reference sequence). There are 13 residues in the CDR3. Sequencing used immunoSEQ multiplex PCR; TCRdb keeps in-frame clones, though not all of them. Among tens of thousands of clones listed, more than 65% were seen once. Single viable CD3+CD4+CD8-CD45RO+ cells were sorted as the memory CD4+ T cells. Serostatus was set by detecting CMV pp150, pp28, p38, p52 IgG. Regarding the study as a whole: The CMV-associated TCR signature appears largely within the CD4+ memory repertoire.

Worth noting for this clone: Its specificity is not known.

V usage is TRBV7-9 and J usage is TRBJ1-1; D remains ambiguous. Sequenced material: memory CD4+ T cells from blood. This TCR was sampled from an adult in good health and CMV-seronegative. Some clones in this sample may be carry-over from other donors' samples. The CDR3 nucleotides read TGTGCCAGCAGCCGTAGTGGGAGAGACGAAGCTTTCTTT. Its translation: CASSRSGRDEAFF. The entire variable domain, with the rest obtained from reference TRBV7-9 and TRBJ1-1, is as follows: DTGVSQNPRHKITKRGQNVTFRCDPISEHNRLYWYRQTLGQGPEFLTYFQNEAQLEKSRLLSDRFSAERPKGSFSTLEIQRTEQGDSAMYLCASSRSGRDEAFFGQGTRLTVV.